The 9 T cell receptor beta chains in this list originate from one sample, sequenced in a study of beta chain features in type 1 diabetes. The isolated RNA, all of it, was reverse transcribed, so expressed TCRB transcripts were what got sequenced. TCRdb's table, derived via immunoSEQ multiplex PCR, lists solely in-frame clones and lacks some. This sample has a few hundred thousand clones, with about 15% found just once. Material for sequencing was naive CD4+ T cells from blood. These receptor sequences come from a man younger than 40 in good health.

This clone was seen a handful of times. The V call is TRBV6-5, the J call TRBJ2-1; TRBD2 might be the D (5 bases). The length of the CDR3 is 13 residues. The V and J ends lost 2 bases and 12 bases respectively, with 14 bases between them. Germline lookup yields CDR1 MNHEY and CDR2 SVGAGI. The CDR3 loop reads CASSYRTSEGQFF. For the CDR3, the DNA is TGTGCCAGCAGTTACAGGACTTCCGAAGGGCAGTTCTTC.

There are a few counts of this clone. This chain uses TRBV29-1 with TRBJ1-3; unclear D gene. The germline gives CDR1 SQVTM, CDR2 ANQGSEA. CDR3 size: 12 residues. The germline V and J ends were trimmed by 7 bases and 2 bases, with 9 bases remaining between them. The CDR3 is CSATPTGNTIYF. Here the CDR3 DNA reads TGCAGCGCTACCCCGACTGGAAACACCATATATTTT.

This clone was counted only a few times. V gene TRBV30 combines with J gene TRBJ1-5, with D possibly being TRBD1 (5 bases). The CDR3 runs to 13 residues. Germline CDR1 is GTSNPN and CDR2 is SVGIG (reference sequence). V dropped 2 bases and J dropped 3 bases, with 8 bases sitting between them. The CDR3 nucleotides read TGTGCCTGGAGTACAGGAACCAATCAGCCCCAGCATTTT. Translating it yields CAWSTGTNQPQHF.

The V and J genes are TRBV30 and TRBJ1-2; TRBD1 might be the D (6 bases). CDR1 and CDR2 from the germline V gene are GTSNPN and SVGIG (reference sequence). This CDR3 contains 13 residues. V lost 5 bases and J 4 bases, leaving 14 bases between the germline ends. CDR3 DNA sequence: TGTGCCTGGGACCCCGGGACACGCTATGGCTACACCTTC. Translation gives CAWDPGTRYGYTF.

This clone was seen more than once but under ten times. This chain links TRBV29-1 with TRBJ2-2; unclear D gene. CDR1 SQVTM and CDR2 ANQGSEA come from the germline V gene. The CDR3 extends over 13 amino acids. V lost 3 bases and J 5 bases, leaving 10 bases between the germline ends. CDR3 region: CSVEGAATGELFF. The CDR3 DNA reads TGCAGCGTTGAGGGTGCAGCTACCGGGGAGCTGTTTTTT.

This clone turned up a few times. The chain combines TRBV7-2 with TRBJ1-2, with 9 bases that match TRBD1. The CDR3 contains 15 residues. Germline V CDR1 and CDR2: SGHTA, FQGNSA. The ends lost 3 bases at V and 4 bases at J; junction bases unmatched: 6. The CDR3 reads CASSFTQGASYGYTF. CDR3 nucleotides: TGTGCCAGCAGCTTCACACAGGGGGCTAGCTATGGCTACACCTTC.

This clone has more than one count but fewer than ten. This rearrangement joins TRBV5-1 to TRBJ2-2; 9 positions agree with TRBD2. Germline CDR1 SGHRS, CDR2 YFSETQ. V was pared by 0 bases and J by 7 bases, with 7 bases of the junction left unmatched. The CDR3 covers 16 residues. CDR3 region: CASSLVAGALGGELFF. As DNA, the CDR3 is TGCGCCAGCAGCTTGGTAGCGGGGGCGCTCGGCGGGGAGCTGTTTTTT.

This clone turned up a few times. V gene TRBV5-6 combines with J gene TRBJ1-1; D unresolved. Trimming left V 0 bases short and J 0 bases short, with 6 bases between. The CDR3 is 14 amino acids. CDR1 SGHDT and CDR2 YYEEEE come from the germline V gene. CDR3 DNA: TGTGCCAGCAGCTTGGTCGGGGTGAACACTGAAGCTTTCTTT. Its protein product is CASSLVGVNTEAFF.

The V gene is TRBV25-1, the J gene TRBJ2-2; TRBD2 matches 7 bases. The CDR3 runs to 14 residues. Germline V CDR1 and CDR2: MGHDK, SYGVNS. V lost 4 bases and J lost 6; bases outside the gene matches: 5. CDR3 region: CASSGGRVAGELFF. The CDR3 region has the DNA TGTGCCAGCAGTGGAGGGAGGGTGGCCGGGGAGCTGTTTTTT.